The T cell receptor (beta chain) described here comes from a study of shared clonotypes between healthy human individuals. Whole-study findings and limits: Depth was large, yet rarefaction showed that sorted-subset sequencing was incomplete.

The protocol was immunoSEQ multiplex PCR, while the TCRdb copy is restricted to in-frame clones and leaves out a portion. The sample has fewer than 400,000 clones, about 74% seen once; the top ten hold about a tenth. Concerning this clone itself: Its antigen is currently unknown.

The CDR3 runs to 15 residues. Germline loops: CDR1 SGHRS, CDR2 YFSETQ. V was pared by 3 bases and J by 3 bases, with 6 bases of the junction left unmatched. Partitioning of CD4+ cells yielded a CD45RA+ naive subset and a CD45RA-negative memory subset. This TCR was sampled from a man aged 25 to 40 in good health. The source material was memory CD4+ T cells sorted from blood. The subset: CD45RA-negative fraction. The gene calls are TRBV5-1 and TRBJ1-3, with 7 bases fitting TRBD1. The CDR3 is CASSSRGGIGNTIYF. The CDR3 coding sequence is TGCGCCAGCAGCTCCAGGGGGGGGATTGGAAACACCATATATTTT.